Shown below are 5 T cell receptor beta chains from a single sample sequenced in a study of cytomegalovirus exposure and HLA in healthy donors listed by TCRdb under 2017. The library was generated by the immunoSEQ multiplex PCR assay. For the multiplex PCR, a mixture combining 60 forward primers for TCR Vbeta segments and 13 reverse primers for TCR Jbeta segments was used. TCRdb mirrors the immuneACCESS table, restricted to in-frame sequences. Some clones are absent from its copies; in checked studies, under half trace to an unresolved V gene, and the reason for the others is unknown. The sample table records under 150,000 clones; more than 80% of these occur just once. The top ten clones comprise about 7% of the sample. The sample comprised PBMCs. Receptors were obtained from a woman in her 30s in good health and CMV-seropositive.

The CDR3 reads CASSGRRGQTYNEQFF. DNA of the CDR3: TGCGCCAGCAGCGGACGACGGGGACAGACCTACAATGAGCAGTTCTTC. The V call is TRBV5-1, the J call TRBJ2-1; the match to TRBD1 covers 7 bases. CDR1 is SGHRS and CDR2 is YFSETQ in the germline V gene. Trimming took 4 bases from V and 2 from J; bases not matched to a gene: 9. The length of the CDR3 is 16 residues.

The gene calls are TRBV15 and TRBJ2-3, with a tentative D call TRBD2 (6 bases). CDR1 is LNHNV, CDR2 YYDKDF, per germline (reference sequence). This CDR3 spans 15 amino acids. The V end was cut by 3 bases, the J end by 11 bases, with 21 bases between. Here the CDR3 reads CATSSFNTVAGMQYF. The DNA of the CDR3 is TGTGCCACCAGCAGCTTTAACACCGTGGCGGGGATGCAGTATTTT.

The chain recombines TRBV15 with TRBJ1-4; 8 bases agree with TRBD1. The CDR3 runs to 15 residues. Germline V lookup: CDR1 LNHNV, CDR2 YYDKDF (reference sequence). V lost 4 bases, J lost 7 bases, and 8 bases stayed unmatched. The CDR3, as DNA: TGTGCCACCAGCATGTACAGGGGGATCGGTGAAAAACTGTTTTTT. Translating gives CATSMYRGIGEKLFF.

There are a few counts of this clone. The chain couples TRBV25-1 to TRBJ1-2, with D hard to call. The CDR3 has 15 residues. Per the germline V gene, CDR1 is MGHDK and CDR2 is SYGVNS. V was shortened by 1 base and J by 4 bases, with 13 bases between the two germline ends. The CDR3 region has the DNA TGTGCCAGCAGTGAATTGGCTACAGAAACCTATGGCTACACCTTC. This translates into CASSELATETYGYTF.

The CDR3 spells CASRSDETQYF. CDR3 DNA sequence: TGTGCCAGCAGGAGCGATGAGACCCAGTACTTC. V and J are TRBV11-2 and TRBJ2-5; D unresolved. The CDR3 sequence is 11 residues long. Trimming took 6 bases from V and 5 from J, leaving 7 bases between them. CDR1 and CDR2 (germline): SGHAT, FQNNGV.